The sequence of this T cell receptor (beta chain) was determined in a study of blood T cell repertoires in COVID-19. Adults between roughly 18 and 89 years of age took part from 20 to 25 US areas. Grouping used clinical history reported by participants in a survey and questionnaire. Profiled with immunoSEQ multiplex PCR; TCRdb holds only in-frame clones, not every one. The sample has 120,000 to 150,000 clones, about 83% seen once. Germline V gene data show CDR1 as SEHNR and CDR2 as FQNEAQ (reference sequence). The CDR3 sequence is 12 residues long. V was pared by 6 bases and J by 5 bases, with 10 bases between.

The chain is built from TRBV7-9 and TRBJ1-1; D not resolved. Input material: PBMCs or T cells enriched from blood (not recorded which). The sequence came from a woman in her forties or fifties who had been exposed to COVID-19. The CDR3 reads CASSLSGTEAFF. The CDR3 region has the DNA TGTGCCAGCAGTTTATCGGGGACTGAAGCTTTCTTT.